The 9 T cell receptor beta chains listed next were all sequenced from one sample in a study of radiotherapy plus CTLA-4 blockade in lung cancer. Libraries were prepared by immunoSEQ multiplex PCR; TCRdb keeps only in-frame clonotypes and omits some of them. The table records about 59,000 clones, roughly 76% of them present only once. The specimen was peripheral blood, collected from a patient treated with radiotherapy plus ipilimumab. The receptors come from a human donor with non-small cell lung cancer whose response to radiotherapy plus ipilimumab could not be evaluated.

The gene calls are TRBV11-3 and TRBJ1-2; the D gene is possibly TRBD1 (6 bases). Per the germline V gene, CDR1 is SGHNT and CDR2 is YENEEA. The CDR3 has 14 amino acids. V dropped 5 bases and J dropped 3 bases, with 13 bases sitting between them. The CDR3 loop reads CASSPRGGHYGYTF. CDR3 DNA sequence: TGTGCCAGCAGCCCTAGGGGGGGGCACTATGGCTACACCTTC.

The chain links TRBV5-1 to TRBJ1-1; TRBD1 aligns across 11 bases. The V segment lost 4 bases and the J segment 3 bases; nucleotides outside the gene matches: 8. Germline-derived CDR1 and CDR2 are SGHRS and YFSETQ. CDR3 length: 16 amino acids. This chain's CDR3 is CASSKGQGAVDTEAFF. The CDR3, as DNA: TGCGCCAGCAGCAAAGGACAGGGGGCGGTTGACACTGAAGCTTTCTTT.

In its sample, this clone was seen once. The J gene is TRBJ2-3, the V gene TRBV28, with a weak D call TRBD1 (6 bases). Germline CDR1 MDHEN, CDR2 SYDVKM. This CDR3 contains 14 residues. Between the trimmed V and J ends, which lost 6 bases and 1 base, there was a span of 11 bases. The CDR3 DNA sequence: TGTGCCAGCAGGGGGGCGGTGGGCACAGATACGCAGTATTTT. It encodes CASRGAVGTDTQYF.

The rearrangement uses TRBV4-1 and TRBJ1-3, with a weak D call TRBD1 (6 bases). The germline gives CDR1 MGHRA, CDR2 YSYEKL. With 3 bases removed from V and 2 bases from J, the gap between germline ends came to 20 bases. The CDR3 runs to 18 residues. As DNA, the CDR3 is TGCGCCAGCAGCCAGGGCGGCAGGGGAAGAGGGACTGGAAACACCATATATTTT. Residues: CASSQGGRGRGTGNTIYF.

The chain recombines TRBV6-4 with TRBJ2-1; 10 positions match TRBD1. The V and J ends lost 5 bases and 5 bases, in that order; junction bases with no gene match: 6. CDR1 and CDR2 (germline): MRHNA, SNTAGT. The CDR3 length is 15 residues. CDR3 protein: CASSPRDRGHNEQFF. The CDR3, as DNA: TGTGCCAGCAGTCCCCGGGACAGGGGTCACAATGAGCAGTTCTTC.

J is TRBJ2-5 and V is TRBV11-2; tentative D call: TRBD2 (5 bases). The germline CDR1 and CDR2 sequences are SGHAT and FQNNGV. There are 14 residues in the CDR3. The germline V and J ends were trimmed by 1 base and 1 base, with 7 bases remaining between them. The CDR3 bases are TGTGCCAGCAGCTTAGGAGGGTTCCAAGAGACCCAGTACTTC. Amino acids: CASSLGGFQETQYF.

The chain is built from TRBV6-5 and TRBJ1-2; a weak D match, TRBD1 (5 bases). CDR3 length: 15 amino acids. Germline V gene lookup returns CDR1 MNHEY and CDR2 SVGAGI. V lost 6 bases, J lost 4 bases, and 18 bases lay in between. CDR3 amino acids: CASSPYSGASYGYTF. CDR3 coding DNA: TGTGCCAGCAGCCCGTACAGTGGGGCTAGCTATGGCTACACCTTC.

This chain links TRBV7-9 with TRBJ1-2; a weak D match, TRBD1 (5 bases). This CDR3 comprises 13 residues. Per germline, CDR1 SEHNR and CDR2 FQNEAQ (reference sequence). The V end was cut by 5 bases, the J end by 5 bases, with 12 bases between. The CDR3 nucleotides are TGTGCCAGCAGCCCCCGTAGGGGTTATGGCTACACCTTC. It is translated as CASSPRRGYGYTF.

The rearrangement links TRBV2 to TRBJ2-7; perhaps TRBD1 as D (6 bases). Per the germline V gene, CDR1 is SNHLY and CDR2 is FYNNEI. The CDR3 is made up of 14 amino acids. Trimming took 3 bases from V and 5 from J, leaving 14 bases between them. This CDR3 reads CASSDGQRGDEQYF. For the CDR3, the DNA is TGTGCCAGCAGTGATGGACAGCGTGGAGACGAGCAGTACTTC.